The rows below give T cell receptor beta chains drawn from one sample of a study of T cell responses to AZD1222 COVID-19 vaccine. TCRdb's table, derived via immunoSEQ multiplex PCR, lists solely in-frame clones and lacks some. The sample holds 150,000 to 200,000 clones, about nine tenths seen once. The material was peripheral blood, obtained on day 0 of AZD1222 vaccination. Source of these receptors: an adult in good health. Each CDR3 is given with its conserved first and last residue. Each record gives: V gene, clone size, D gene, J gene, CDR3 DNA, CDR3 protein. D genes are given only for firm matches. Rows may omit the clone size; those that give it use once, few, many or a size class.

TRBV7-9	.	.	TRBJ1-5	TGTGCCAGCAGCTTAGGGCCAGGGAATCAGCCCCAGCATTTT	CASSLGPGNQPQHF
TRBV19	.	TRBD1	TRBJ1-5	TGTGCCAGTAGTGTGACAGGGACAGACCTCAATCAGCCCCAGCATTTT	CASSVTGTDLNQPQHF
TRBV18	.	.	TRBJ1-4	TGTGCCAGCTCCGGGACGGTGAATGAAAAACTGTTTTTT	CASSGTVNEKLFF
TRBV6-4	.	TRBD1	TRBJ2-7	TGTGCTTCCATGGGGACAGGGGGAAGGGAGCAGTACTTC	CASMGTGGREQYF
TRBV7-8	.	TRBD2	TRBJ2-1	TGTGCCAGCAGCGCCGGGGTAGCGGGGCTCTCCTACAATGAGCAGTTCTTC	CASSAGVAGLSYNEQFF
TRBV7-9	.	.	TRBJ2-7	TGTGCCAGCAGCCTTTCCGGGGGCTACGAGCAGTACTTC	CASSLSGGYEQYF
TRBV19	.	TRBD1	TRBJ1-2	TGTGCCAGTAGTACAAGGACAGGGGGCTATGGCTACACCTTC	CASSTRTGGYGYTF
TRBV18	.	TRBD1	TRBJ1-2	TGTGCCAGCTCACCAGGGGGGGACAGCCTTTTGACCTATGGCTACACCTTC	CASSPGGDSLLTYGYTF
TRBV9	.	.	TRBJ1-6	TGTGCCAGCAGCGAGGGGGGAGGGGCGAGTTCACCCCTCCACTTT	CASSEGGGASSPLHF
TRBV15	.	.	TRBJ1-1	TGTGCCACCAGCAGTCGGGGTCGGAGGAACACTGAAGCTTTCTTT	CATSSRGRRNTEAFF
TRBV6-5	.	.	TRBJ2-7	TGTGCCAGCAGCGACCCGGGAGTATACGAGCAGTACTTC	CASSDPGVYEQYF
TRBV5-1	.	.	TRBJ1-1	TGCGCCAGCAGCCGGACACTCAACACTGAAGCTTTCTTT	CASSRTLNTEAFF
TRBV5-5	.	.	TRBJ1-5	TGTGCCAGCAGCTTATTGGGGCGTCAGCCCCAGCATTTT	CASSLLGRQPQHF
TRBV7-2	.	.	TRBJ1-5	TGTGCCAGCAGCATGGGTTATGGGAAGGGGCAGCATTTT	CASSMGYGKGQHF
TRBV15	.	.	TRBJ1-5	TGTGCCACCAGCAGAATTACAGGTTATAGCAATCAGCCCCAGCATTTT	CATSRITGYSNQPQHF
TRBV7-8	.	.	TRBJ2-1	TGTGCCAGCAGCTTAGTTGCGGACTTACTCCATGAGCAGTTCTTC	CASSLVADLLHEQFF
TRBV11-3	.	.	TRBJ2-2	TGTGCCAGCAGCTTAGGGAGTAGCCCCGCCACCGGGGAGCTGTTTTTT	CASSLGSSPATGELFF
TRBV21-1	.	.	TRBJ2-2	TGTGCCAGCATCAGGAAGGACAGTAACACCGGGGAGCTGTTTTTT	CASIRKDSNTGELFF
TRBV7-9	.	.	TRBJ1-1	TGTGCCAGCAGCCCCTCAGGGTCCACTGAAGCTTTCTTT	CASSPSGSTEAFF
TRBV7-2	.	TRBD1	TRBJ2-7	TGTGCCAGCAGCCCACACTCGACAGGGGTTGGGTACGAGCAGTACTTC	CASSPHSTGVGYEQYF
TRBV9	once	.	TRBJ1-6	TGTGCCAGCAGCGACTCGACAAGCTCACCCCTCCACTTT	CASSDSTSSPLHF
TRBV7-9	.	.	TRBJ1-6	TGTGCCAGCAGCTTAGACAGGGTGTCACCCCTCCACTTT	CASSLDRVSPLHF
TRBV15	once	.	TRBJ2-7	TGTGCCACCAGCAGAGATAGGAACGCAGAGCAGTACTTC	CATSRDRNAEQYF
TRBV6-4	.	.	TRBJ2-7	TGTGCCAGCAGTGGGTTCCTAACCGGGGGCAACGAGCAGTACTTC	CASSGFLTGGNEQYF
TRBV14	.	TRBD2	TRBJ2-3	TGTGCCAGCAGCCAAGTCGGGGGGGCCGGGTATACGCAGTATTTT	CASSQVGGAGYTQYF
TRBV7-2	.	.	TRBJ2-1	TGTGCCAGCAGCTTAGGGGGGGCTAGCGCCTACAATGAGCAGTTCTTC	CASSLGGASAYNEQFF
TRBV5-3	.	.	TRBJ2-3	TGTGCCAGAAGCCCCGGGTGTGGGTTAGCCCTCACAGATACGCAGTATTTT	CARSPGCGLALTDTQYF
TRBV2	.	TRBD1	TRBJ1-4	TGTGCCAGCAGACAGGGGGCCACTAATGAAAAACTGTTTTTT	CASRQGATNEKLFF
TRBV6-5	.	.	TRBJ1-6	TGTGCCAGCAGTCACGGGGGTGGGGATCTCCACTTT	CASSHGGGDLHF
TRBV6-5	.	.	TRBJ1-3	TGTGCCAGCAGTTACGACAGGCGATCTGGGTCCACCATATATTTT	CASSYDRRSGSTIYF
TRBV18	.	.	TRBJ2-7	TGTGCCAGCTCACCAGAGGGTAGCGAGCAGTACTTC	CASSPEGSEQYF
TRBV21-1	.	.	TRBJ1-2	TGTGCCATCAAGACAGGGGGTGGCTACACCTTC	CAIKTGGGYTF
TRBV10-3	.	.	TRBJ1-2	TGTGCCATCAGTGAGGCGACCATTAACTATGGCTACACCTTC	CAISEATINYGYTF
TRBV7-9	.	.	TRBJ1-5	TGTGCCAGCAGCCTAGACGCCGGGGAGCCCCAGCATTTT	CASSLDAGEPQHF
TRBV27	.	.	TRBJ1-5	TGTGCCAGCAGTATGGTGGGCCAGCCCCAGCATTTT	CASSMVGQPQHF
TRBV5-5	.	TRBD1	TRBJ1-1	TGTGCCAGCAGCTTGGGGGCGAGACAGGGGAACACTGAAGCTTTCTTT	CASSLGARQGNTEAFF
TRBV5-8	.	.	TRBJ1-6	TGTGCCAGCAGCTACGGAACCAGGGGTGGTTCACCCCTCCACTTT	CASSYGTRGGSPLHF